One sample yielded the 21 T cell receptor beta chains listed below, sequenced in a study of blood T cell repertoires in COVID-19. The repertoire was sequenced with immunoSEQ multiplex PCR; TCRdb's copy has only in-frame clones and lacks some. The data show hundreds of thousands of clones, approximately 85% seen once. The sequencing sample was made of PBMCs or T cells enriched from blood (not recorded which). These receptors were obtained from a woman aged 45-65 years with acute COVID-19.

This chain links TRBV12-3 or TRBV12-4 with TRBJ1-6; D may be TRBD1 (6 bases). V lost 6 bases to trimming and J lost 10 bases, with 10 bases between them. CDR3 length equals 12 residues. The CDR3: CASRGGPSPLHF. The CDR3 DNA is TGTGCCAGCAGGGGGGGGCCCTCACCCCTCCACTTT.

The DNA of the CDR3 is TGCGCCAGCAGTGACTGGGGCGCTGAAGCTTTCTTT. It specifies CASSDWGAEAFF. V gene TRBV10-1 combines with J gene TRBJ1-1, with a possible D match to TRBD1 (5 bases). The V and J ends lost 3 bases and 6 bases respectively, with 8 bases between them. Germline CDR1 and CDR2: WNHNN and SYGVQD (reference sequence). This CDR3 is built from 12 residues.

This chain links TRBV28 with TRBJ2-3, with D perhaps TRBD1 (6 bases). The CDR3 sequence is 13 residues long. V was trimmed by 3 bases and J by 3 bases, leaving 7 bases between them. Germline CDR1 and CDR2: MDHEN and SYDVKM. The CDR3 DNA sequence: TGTGCCAGCAGTTTTCAGGGGACAGATACGCAGTATTTT. Protein: CASSFQGTDTQYF.

The V call is TRBV18, the J call TRBJ1-6; possibly TRBD1 for D (5 bases). The V and J ends lost 2 bases and 8 bases respectively, with 10 bases between them. The CDR3 contains 14 residues. CDR1 is KGHSH and CDR2 is LQKENI in the germline V gene. The CDR3 is CASSPKGGDSPLHF. The DNA for the CDR3 is TGTGCCAGCTCACCAAAAGGAGGGGATTCACCCCTCCACTTT. Full variable domain (outside the CDR3, taken from reference TRBV18 and TRBJ1-6): NAGVMQNPRHLVRRRGQEARLRCSPMKGHSHVYWYRQLPEEGLKFMVYLQKENIIDESGMPKERFSAEFPKEGPSILRIQQVVRGDSAAYFCASSPKGGDSPLHFGNGTRLTVT.

This clone was observed once. The chain links TRBV19 to TRBJ1-2; 10 bases map to TRBD1. The CDR3 loop spans 14 amino acids. Germline V gives CDR1 LNHDA, CDR2 SQIVND (reference sequence). Losses at the gene ends were 7 bases for V and 4 bases for J; bases not matched to a gene: 6. Here the CDR3 DNA reads TGTGCCAGTAAAGCGGACAGGGGGGCCTATGGCTACACCTTC. This encodes CASKADRGAYGYTF.

The chain is built from TRBV12-3 or TRBV12-4 and TRBJ1-1; 8 positions match TRBD1. Trimming at V came to 6 bases and at J to 12 bases, leaving 12 bases not matched to a gene. The length of the CDR3 is 13 residues. The CDR3 DNA sequence: TGTGCCAGCAGCCTGGGGGGGACAGGAGTATCTTTCTTT. It is translated as CASSLGGTGVSFF.

V usage is TRBV10-3 and J usage is TRBJ2-2, with 9 positions matching TRBD1. The CDR3 spans 14 residues. V trimming: 6 bases; J trimming: 7 bases; junction bases outside the gene matches: 6. Per the germline V gene, CDR1 is ENHRY and CDR2 is SYGVKD. The CDR3 DNA reads as TGTGCCATCAGGATACAGGGGGCCGGCGGGGAGCTGTTTTTT. It is translated as CAIRIQGAGGELFF.

The chain is built from TRBV30 and TRBJ2-7; D ambiguous. Trimming stripped 0 bases from V and 2 bases from J, with 5 bases between. The CDR3 is made up of 12 amino acids. Per germline, CDR1 GTSNPN and CDR2 SVGIG (reference sequence). The CDR3 loop is CAWSVETYEQYF. In nucleotides, the CDR3 is TGTGCCTGGAGTGTGGAGACCTACGAGCAGTACTTC.

This rearrangement joins TRBV2 to TRBJ1-5, with 12 bases fitting TRBD1. In germline, CDR1 is SNHLY, CDR2 FYNNEI. The CDR3 extends over 14 amino acids. J gave up 7 bases and V 6 bases, and 4 bases lay outside the gene matches. DNA of the CDR3: TGTGCCAGCAGCGGGACAGGGGGCCTACAGCCCCAGCATTTT. As protein: CASSGTGGLQPQHF.

This clone was picked up one time. This chain joins TRBV5-4 and TRBJ1-6; D is undetermined. The germline V gene encodes CDR1 SGHNT and CDR2 YYREEE (reference sequence). The CDR3 extends over 15 amino acids. V shed 1 base and J shed 7 bases, with 12 bases lying between them. The CDR3 nucleotides read TGTGCCAGCAGCTTGTCCCAGGTTCGGAATTCACCCCTCCACTTT. Translating it yields CASSLSQVRNSPLHF.

The chain links TRBV20-1 to TRBJ1-1, with D possibly being TRBD1 (5 bases). V was clipped by 7 bases and J by 6 bases, with 12 bases between them. This CDR3 is 11 amino acids long. Germline V gene lookup returns CDR1 DFQATT and CDR2 SNEGSKA (reference sequence). In nucleotides, the CDR3 is TGCAGTGGGAGGGGTCCCGCTGAAGCTTTCTTT. Residues: CSGRGPAEAFF.

There are a few counts of this clone. The rearrangement uses TRBV5-5 and TRBJ1-1; D is uncertain. Germline lookup yields CDR1 SGHKS and CDR2 YYEKEE (reference sequence). With 6 bases removed from V and 0 bases from J, the gap between germline ends came to 15 bases. CDR3 length equals 15 residues. The CDR3 DNA reads TGTGCCAGCACTCAGGCGAACGGGATGAACACTGAAGCTTTCTTT. It is translated as CASTQANGMNTEAFF.

This chain links TRBV5-1 with TRBJ2-3; TRBD1 aligns across 11 bases. Looked up from germline, CDR1 is SGHRS and CDR2 is YFSETQ. The CDR3 runs to 15 residues. V lost 4 bases to trimming and J lost 6 bases; unmatched junction nucleotides: 7. CDR3 DNA: TGCGCCAGCAGCCGGGACAGGGGGGCCCCTGATACGCAGTATTTT. Amino acids: CASSRDRGAPDTQYF.

V gene TRBV13 combines with J gene TRBJ1-1, with D maybe TRBD1 (6 bases). The germline CDR1 and CDR2 sequences are PRHDT and FYEKMQ (reference sequence). The ends were cut back, 3 bases at V and 1 base at J, with 6 bases in the middle. The CDR3 extends over 13 amino acids. The CDR3 nucleotides are TGTGCCAGCAGCTTGGGACAGAACACTGAAGCTTTCTTT. It translates to CASSLGQNTEAFF.

This clone was counted only a few times. CDR3 amino acids: CASSEAKDRFKNIQYF. CDR3 bases: TGTGCCAGCAGTGAAGCGAAGGACAGATTTAAAAACATTCAGTACTTC. The chain joins TRBV6-1 to TRBJ2-4; perhaps TRBD1 as D (6 bases). CDR3 length equals 16 residues. The germline V gene encodes CDR1 MNHNS and CDR2 SASEGT. Trimming stripped 0 bases from V and 4 bases from J, with 13 bases between.

This sequence joins TRBV4-2 and TRBJ1-1; 7 positions match TRBD1. Germline V gene data show CDR1 as LGHNA and CDR2 as YNFKEQ. This CDR3 spans 15 amino acids. The V and J ends lost 2 bases and 4 bases, in that order; junction bases with no gene match: 7. The CDR3 DNA follows: TGTGCCAGCAGCCAACCGACAGGGTCTGGCACTGAAGCTTTCTTT. Protein sequence: CASSQPTGSGTEAFF.

V usage is TRBV12-3 or TRBV12-4 and J usage is TRBJ1-2, with 8 bases identical to TRBD1. The CDR3 length is 13 residues. Losses at the gene ends were 5 bases for V and 4 bases for J; bases not matched to a gene: 3. CDR3 loop: CASSPDRGYGYTF. CDR3 bases: TGTGCCAGCAGTCCAGACAGGGGCTATGGCTACACCTTC.

V is TRBV27 and J is TRBJ1-3; D gene ambiguous. Germline V gene data show CDR1 as MNHEY and CDR2 as SMNVEV (reference sequence). Trimming stripped 4 bases from V and 0 bases from J, with 7 bases between. This CDR3 has 14 amino acids. The CDR3 protein is CASSSVSSGNTIYF. Written as DNA, the CDR3 is TGTGCCAGCAGTTCCGTCAGCTCTGGAAACACCATATATTTT.

V gene TRBV4-3 combines with J gene TRBJ2-7, with unresolved D. Trimming pared 0 bases from V and 4 bases from J, leaving 7 bases between. Germline CDR1 LGHNA, CDR2 YSLEER. The CDR3 has 13 amino acids. CDR3 protein: CASSQDLQYEQYF. In DNA, the CDR3 is TGCGCCAGCAGCCAAGATCTACAGTACGAGCAGTACTTC.

The count of this clone is one. CDR3 residues: CASSSTGGGVNNEQFF. The CDR3 nucleotides are TGTGCCAGCAGTTCAACCGGCGGGGGGGTAAACAATGAGCAGTTCTTC. The genes are TRBV11-3 and TRBJ2-1, with 9 bases lining up with TRBD2. Germline assignment: CDR1 SGHNT and CDR2 YENEEA. The CDR3 extends over 16 amino acids. The J segment lost 5 bases and the V segment lost 6 bases, leaving 11 bases of the junction unmatched.

V gene TRBV11-2 combines with J gene TRBJ2-7, with 8 nucleotides matching TRBD2. CDR3 length: 15 residues. The junction had 8 bases not matched to a gene; V was cut back by 4 bases and J by 3 bases. From germline, CDR1 is SGHAT and CDR2 FQNNGV. CDR3 loop: CASSSPGTRHYEQYF. As DNA, the CDR3 is TGTGCCAGCAGCTCCCCGGGGACTAGGCACTACGAGCAGTACTTC. The full variable domain, completed using reference TRBV11-2 and TRBJ2-7, is EAGVAQSPRYKIIEKRQSVAFWCNPISGHATLYWYQQILGQGPKLLIQFQNNGVVDDSQLPKDRFSAERLKGVDSTLKIQPAKLEDSAVYLCASSSPGTRHYEQYFGPGTRLTVT.